A selection of T cell receptor beta chains follows, all from one sample in a study of cytomegalovirus exposure and HLA in healthy donors. The method was immunoSEQ multiplex PCR; TCRdb's version includes in-frame clones alone and lacks a portion of them. The table lists roughly 150,000 clones, roughly 80% of them singletons. Sequenced sample: PBMCs. The source of these receptors is a woman aged 40 to 55 in good health and CMV-seropositive. Each CDR3 is given with its conserved first and last residue. D genes are given only for firm matches. Rows may omit the clone size; those that give it use once, few, many or a size class.

abundance	v_gene	j_gene	d_gene	CDR3aa	CDR3nt
-	TRBV9	TRBJ2-3	TRBD2	CASSVEGGRAADTQYF	TGTGCCAGCAGCGTTGAGGGCGGGAGGGCCGCAGATACGCAGTATTTT
-	TRBV21-1	TRBJ1-6	-	CASTTASLQAFRNSPLHF	TGTGCCAGCACTACCGCCTCCTTACAGGCTTTTAGGAATTCACCCCTCCACTTT
-	TRBV27	TRBJ1-1	-	CASSLTSDTEAFF	TGTGCCAGCAGTTTGACCAGCGACACTGAAGCTTTCTTT
-	TRBV27	TRBJ2-5	-	CASSSLPTGQETQYF	TGTGCCAGCAGTTCCCTACCGACAGGACAAGAGACCCAGTACTTC
-	TRBV6-6	TRBJ2-3	-	CASSYWAGGTDTQYF	TGTGCCAGCAGTTACTGGGCAGGGGGCACAGATACGCAGTATTTT
-	TRBV7-2	TRBJ1-2	-	CASSPRQTYGYTF	TGTGCCAGCAGCCCGCGACAGACCTATGGCTACACCTTC
-	TRBV7-2	TRBJ1-1	-	CASIPDSPNAEAFF	TGTGCCAGCATTCCGGACAGCCCGAACGCTGAAGCTTTCTTT
once	TRBV7-2	TRBJ1-5	-	CASSYGREGAQHF	TGTGCCAGCAGCTACGGGAGGGAAGGGGCCCAGCATTTT
-	TRBV10-3	TRBJ2-2	TRBD2	CAISGMLAGKAGELFF	TGTGCCATCAGTGGAATGTTAGCGGGAAAGGCCGGGGAGCTGTTTTTT
-	TRBV5-1	TRBJ2-7	TRBD2	CASSPSSGRDYSYEQYF	TGCGCCAGCAGCCCCTCTAGCGGGAGGGACTACTCCTACGAGCAGTACTTC
few	TRBV10-3	TRBJ2-7	TRBD2	CAIRLAGGYEQYF	TGTGCCATCAGACTAGCGGGAGGCTACGAGCAGTACTTC
few	TRBV12-5	TRBJ1-2	TRBD1	CASGSDRVAGYTF	TGTGCTAGTGGCTCGGACAGGGTGGCTGGCTACACCTTC
-	TRBV7-3	TRBJ2-3	-	CASSLERLASTDTQYF	TGTGCCAGCAGCTTAGAACGGCTAGCGAGCACAGATACGCAGTATTTT
-	TRBV7-6	TRBJ2-7	TRBD1	CASSSDRGYEQYF	TGTGCCAGCAGCTCGGACAGGGGCTACGAGCAGTACTTC
-	TRBV9	TRBJ1-2	-	CASSVQTGYGYTF	TGTGCCAGCAGCGTACAAACAGGCTATGGCTACACCTTC
-	TRBV6-5	TRBJ2-2	TRBD2	CASELLAGTGELFF	TGTGCCAGCGAGTTATTAGCGGGCACCGGGGAGCTGTTTTTT
once	TRBV6-1	TRBJ1-1	-	CASSSGRGASF	TGTGCCAGCAGTTCGGGCAGGGGAGCTTCCTTT
-	TRBV9	TRBJ2-5	-	CASSVGTVLGETQYF	TGTGCCAGCAGCGTAGGAACGGTACTTGGAGAGACCCAGTACTTC
-	TRBV7-2	TRBJ2-5	-	CASSLGAGRKETQYF	TGTGCCAGCAGCTTAGGGGCAGGGCGAAAAGAGACCCAGTACTTC
-	TRBV9	TRBJ2-1	TRBD1	CASSVGGGPLDEQFF	TGTGCCAGCAGCGTAGGAGGGGGCCCCCTGGATGAGCAGTTCTTC
-	TRBV19	TRBJ2-2	-	CASSQGRNTGELFF	TGTGCCAGTAGCCAGGGTCGTAACACCGGGGAGCTGTTTTTT
-	TRBV5-1	TRBJ2-7	-	CASSFGEMTHEQYF	TGCGCCAGCAGCTTCGGGGAAATGACCCACGAGCAGTACTTC
few	TRBV25-1	TRBJ2-7	TRBD2	CASTERLAAEQYF	TGTGCCAGCACCGAACGACTAGCGGCAGAGCAGTACTTC
-	TRBV28	TRBJ2-3	TRBD2	CATLERLAVTDTQYF	TGTGCCACCCTAGAGCGACTAGCGGTCACAGATACGCAGTATTTT
-	TRBV18	TRBJ1-4	TRBD1	CASSQDRSNEKLFF	TGTGCCAGCTCACAGGACAGGAGTAATGAAAAACTGTTTTTT
-	TRBV9	TRBJ2-7	TRBD1	CASSGPGTEGEQYF	TGTGCCAGCAGCGGACCCGGGACAGAGGGCGAGCAGTACTTC
few	TRBV4-1	TRBJ1-1	TRBD1	CASSQERGQKAFF	TGCGCCAGCAGCCAAGAAAGGGGACAGAAAGCTTTCTTT
-	TRBV25-1	TRBJ2-5	TRBD2	CASSEYWRESETQYF	TGTGCCAGCAGTGAATATTGGCGGGAGAGTGAGACCCAGTACTTC
-	TRBV7-9	TRBJ1-1	-	CASSYGNTEAFF	TGTGCCAGCAGCTACGGGAACACTGAAGCTTTCTTT
-	TRBV19	TRBJ1-2	TRBD1	CASNDRVGNYGYTF	TGTGCCAGTAACGACAGGGTTGGAAACTATGGCTACACCTTC
-	TRBV30	TRBJ2-7	TRBD2	CAWSGTSGYEQYF	TGTGCCTGGAGTGGGACTAGCGGCTACGAGCAGTACTTC
-	TRBV7-9	TRBJ2-7	-	CASRPVYEQYF	TGTGCCAGCAGACCAGTCTACGAGCAGTACTTC
few	TRBV7-2	TRBJ1-1	-	CASSLGRGNTEAFF	TGTGCCAGCAGCTTAGGACGCGGGAACACTGAAGCTTTCTTT
-	TRBV27	TRBJ1-5	-	CASSSTGFSNQPQHF	TGTGCCAGCAGTTCGACAGGATTTAGCAATCAGCCCCAGCATTTT
-	TRBV20-1	TRBJ2-4	TRBD2	CSAVTGGIQYF	TGCAGTGCAGTAACGGGGGGCATTCAGTACTTC
-	TRBV13	TRBJ2-7	-	CASSSGGGTGYYEQYF	TGTGCCAGCAGTTCCGGGGGGGGGACAGGGTACTACGAGCAGTACTTC
-	TRBV28	TRBJ2-7	-	CASSLSRAYEQYF	TGTGCCAGCAGTTTATCCAGGGCCTACGAGCAGTACTTC
-	TRBV30	TRBJ2-3	TRBD1	CAWAGGWGTDTQYF	TGTGCCTGGGCAGGGGGCTGGGGAACAGATACGCAGTATTTT
-	TRBV7-8	TRBJ2-2	TRBD2	CASSRTSGGPNTGELFF	TGTGCCAGCAGCCGGACTAGCGGGGGGCCAAACACCGGGGAGCTGTTTTTT
-	TRBV11-2	TRBJ2-7	TRBD2	CASSTRSGLANYEQYF	TGTGCCAGCAGCACGAGGTCGGGACTAGCTAACTACGAGCAGTACTTC
-	TRBV27	TRBJ2-7	TRBD1	CASSFQGTAIEQYF	TGTGCCAGCAGTTTCCAAGGGACAGCCATCGAGCAGTACTTC
-	TRBV27	TRBJ2-1	TRBD2	CASSLPLAGGDNEQFF	TGTGCCAGCAGCCTCCCCCTAGCGGGGGGAGATAATGAGCAGTTCTTC
-	TRBV14	TRBJ2-1	-	CASSQDGQGAGNEQFF	TGTGCCAGCAGCCAAGATGGGCAGGGTGCGGGAAATGAGCAGTTCTTC
few	TRBV19	TRBJ1-6	-	CASCGGSSYNSPLHF	TGTGCCAGTTGCGGTGGGAGCTCCTATAATTCACCCCTCCACTTT
once	TRBV7-9	TRBJ1-1	-	CSSSRDGGQAFF	TGTTCCAGCAGTCGCGACGGTGGGCAAGCTTTCTTT
-	TRBV7-3	TRBJ2-2	-	CASSPARVEAGELFF	TGTGCCAGCAGCCCAGCCCGGGTCGAGGCCGGGGAGCTGTTTTTT
-	TRBV28	TRBJ2-7	TRBD1	CASSTGAREQYF	TGTGCCAGCAGTACAGGGGCCCGCGAGCAGTACTTC
-	TRBV18	TRBJ2-2	TRBD1	CASSPGQVDTGELFF	TGTGCCAGCTCACCGGGACAGGTGGACACCGGGGAGCTGTTTTTT
-	TRBV9	TRBJ2-2	-	CASSDRPNTGELFF	TGTGCCAGCAGCGACAGACCGAACACCGGGGAGCTGTTTTTT
-	TRBV7-9	TRBJ1-5	-	CSSSFQGNQPQHF	TGTTCCAGCAGCTTTCAGGGGAATCAGCCCCAGCATTTT
-	TRBV30	TRBJ2-1	TRBD1	CAWSSGRGNEQFF	TGTGCCTGGAGTTCGGGCAGGGGGAATGAGCAGTTCTTC
-	TRBV30	TRBJ2-1	TRBD1	CAWSETGDNIF	TGTGCCTGGAGCGAGACAGGGGATAATATCTTC
-	TRBV18	TRBJ1-4	-	CASSLTGTGDYEKLFF	TGTGCCAGCTCACTTACCGGGACTGGAGATTATGAAAAACTGTTTTTT
-	TRBV15	TRBJ2-5	TRBD1	CATSRTGTGGRETQYF	TGTGCCACCAGCAGAACCGGGACAGGGGGTAGGGAGACCCAGTACTTC
-	TRBV27	TRBJ1-5	-	CASSWTENQPQHF	TGTGCCAGCAGTTGGACAGAAAATCAGCCCCAGCATTTT
once	TRBV28	TRBJ1-5	TRBD1	CASRAGTGREPQHF	TGTGCCAGCAGAGCCGGGACAGGCCGGGAGCCCCAGCATTTT
-	TRBV7-9	TRBJ1-2	-	CASSPAGGAVHGYTF	TGTGCCAGCAGCCCGGCGGGGGGCGCGGTTCATGGCTACACCTTC
-	TRBV19	TRBJ2-2	TRBD1	CASSIPPDRGQAGELFF	TGTGCCAGTAGTATCCCCCCGGACAGGGGGCAGGCCGGGGAGCTGTTTTTT